This T cell receptor (beta chain) was obtained from a study of shared clonotypes between healthy human individuals. For the study at large: Three plates were used per donor for CD4 naive, three for CD4 memory, two for CD8 naive and one for CD8 memory.

Comment on this clone: Its antigen is not identified.

V was trimmed by 7 bases and J by 7 bases, leaving 8 bases between them. The germline gives CDR1 MNHNS, CDR2 SASEGT. This CDR3 is built from 11 residues. Method: immunoSEQ multiplex PCR; TCRdb's copy keeps in-frame clones and lacks some. Here the sample spans about 230,000 clones, approximately 65% being singletons. Study findings and constraints: Clonotypes not shared had lower generation probabilities than those common to all four donors.

This clonotype was sampled from a man between 25 and 39 years old in good health. Input material: memory CD4+ T cells sorted from blood. Subset described: CD45RA-negative fraction. V is TRBV6-1 and J is TRBJ2-4, with D uncertain. CDR3 nucleotides: TGTGCCAGCATCTTAGGCAACATTCAGTACTTC. Protein product: CASILGNIQYF.